This T cell receptor beta chain came from a study of T cells in Graves' hyperthyroidism and ophthalmopathy. Researchers amplified the TCR beta CDR3 regions from RNA transcripts. The TCR CDR3 was amplified in a first-round RT-PCR using the HTBI primer set. TCRdb fed the multiplex PCR reads into MiXCR, producing one record per CDR3 protein. This sample has fewer than 200,000 distinct CDR3 sequences, with 17% found just once. The CDR3 is made up of 13 amino acids. Trimming removed 5 bases from V and 8 bases from J; junction bases left unmatched: 7. Germline CDR1 SQVTM, CDR2 ANQGSEA. The chain combines TRBV29-1 with TRBJ2-1, with 9 positions matching TRBD1. Input material: blood. The receptor's source is a woman in her fifties or sixties with Graves' hyperthyroidism. The CDR3 protein is CSVRRQGGHEQFF. As DNA, the CDR3 is TGCAGCGTTCGAAGACAGGGGGGCCATGAGCAGTTCTTC.